These 4 T cell receptor beta chains came from one sample sequenced in a study of regulatory T cells in long-lasting Graves disease. The time point denotes: newly diagnosed GD, antithyroid drugs for less than 3 months. Scientists built the TCR library using RNA that was extracted from PBMCs. Library construction for TCR beta used iRepertoire HTBI primers and Arm-PCR of CDR3 regions. TCRdb independently ran MiXCR on the multiplex PCR reads; one entry per CDR3 protein. This table has about 450,000 distinct CDR3 sequences, around 15% appearing once. The data also belong to a second study, concerning T cells in Graves' hyperthyroidism and ophthalmopathy.

Sequenced here: peripheral blood mononuclear cells (PBMCs), sampled at new diagnosis, from a patient treated with antithyroid drugs. The receptors stem from a woman aged 45-59 years with Graves disease.

This clonotype showed up many times. This chain joins TRBV30 and TRBJ2-1; 9 bases align to TRBD2. After removal of 4 bases from V and 6 bases from J, the junction contained 4 bases not matched to a gene. CDR1 GTSNPN and CDR2 SVGIG come from the germline V gene (reference sequence). The length of the CDR3 is 13 residues. CDR3: CAWTWRGGNEQFF. The CDR3 DNA reads TGTGCCTGGACTTGGCGGGGGGGCAATGAGCAGTTCTTC.

This rearrangement joins TRBV25-1 to TRBJ2-5; D might be TRBD1 (5 bases). The length of the CDR3 is 15 residues. The V gene lost 8 bases and the J gene lost 2 bases, with 18 bases spanning the gap. From germline, CDR1 is MGHDK and CDR2 SYGVNS. CDR3 loop: CASAPNRGEQETQYF. DNA for the CDR3: TGTGCCAGCGCCCCTAATAGGGGCGAACAAGAGACCCAGTACTTC.

This chain uses TRBV27 with TRBJ2-7; 8 bases are shared with TRBD1. V was clipped by 7 bases and J by 6 bases; unmatched bases: 14. This CDR3 contains 15 residues. Germline V gives CDR1 MNHEY, CDR2 SMNVEV (reference sequence). The CDR3 DNA follows: TGTGCCAGCAACTCCTATCCCGCAGGGGGCGCCGAGCAGTACTTC. As protein: CASNSYPAGGAEQYF.

This clonotype was found a few times. V is TRBV10-3 and J is TRBJ2-1; 8 bases match TRBD2. From germline, CDR1 is ENHRY and CDR2 SYGVKD. Trimming took 10 bases from V and 6 from J; bases not matched to a gene: 14. The CDR3 spans 15 residues. Here the CDR3 reads CATGGQAGVGNEQFF. The CDR3 nucleotides read TGTGCCACCGGGGGCCAAGCGGGAGTGGGCAATGAGCAGTTCTTC.